These T cell receptor beta chains were read from a single sample in a study of Tregs in tolerant kidney transplant recipients. Sequencing used immunoSEQ multiplex PCR; TCRdb keeps in-frame clones, though not all of them. The table shows about 240,000 clones, with about 80% occurring only once. Sample: CD4+ T cells from blood. The receptor set was obtained from a human donor in good health. Both conserved end residues are part of each CDR3. The order of the fields is D gene, J gene, V gene, CDR3 length, clone size, CDR3 DNA, CDR3 protein. A D gene is named only where the DNA matches it firmly. Clone size, where shown, is once, few, many, or a class for clones that have expanded.

.	TRBJ2-5	TRBV5-1	15	.	TGCGCCAGCAGCTTGAACGGGGTTCCACGGGAGACCCAGTACTTC	CASSLNGVPRETQYF
TRBD1	TRBJ2-7	TRBV27	14	.	TGTGCCAGCAGTTGGAAAGTGACAGGGCACGAGCAGTACTTC	CASSWKVTGHEQYF
.	TRBJ1-2	TRBV5-4	15	.	TGTGCCAGCAGCTTGGACGGGGCCGCTAACTATGGCTACACCTTC	CASSLDGAANYGYTF
.	TRBJ2-7	TRBV29-1	14	.	TGCAGCGTCGGAAGATCGCACACTCTTTACGAGCAGTACTTC	CSVGRSHTLYEQYF
.	TRBJ2-7	TRBV6-6	13	.	TGTGCCAGCAGTTACTCGGAGGGGAGGAAGCAGTACTTC	CASSYSEGRKQYF
TRBD1	TRBJ2-4	TRBV5-4	14	once	TGTGCCAGCTCCGACAGGGTAGCCAAAAACATTCAGTACTTC	CASSDRVAKNIQYF
.	TRBJ2-5	TRBV27	12	.	TGTGCCAGCATAACGCCTCAGGGGACCCAGTACTTC	CASITPQGTQYF
.	TRBJ1-1	TRBV5-1	13	once	TGCGCCAGCAGCTTGAGGGGGGACACTGAAGCTTTCTTT	CASSLRGDTEAFF
.	TRBJ2-5	TRBV6-5	13	.	TGTGCCAGCAGTCCGGCCAGGGATGAGACCCAGTACTTC	CASSPARDETQYF
.	TRBJ1-2	TRBV19	16	.	TGTGCCAGTAGTATGATCGTCGGGCAGGGCAGCTATGGCTACACCTTC	CASSMIVGQGSYGYTF
.	TRBJ2-3	TRBV5-1	14	.	TGCGCCAGCAGCTTGGGTCGGTTCACAGATACGCAGTATTTT	CASSLGRFTDTQYF
TRBD2	TRBJ2-3	TRBV5-1	18	.	TGCGCCAGCAGCCCGTCCCCTTGGACTAGCGCCCGCACAGATACGCAGTATTTT	CASSPSPWTSARTDTQYF
TRBD2	TRBJ2-1	TRBV5-1	13	.	TGCGCCAGCAGCTTATCCGGGAGGGCCGGGCAGTTCTTC	CASSLSGRAGQFF
.	TRBJ2-1	TRBV6-5	15	.	TGTGCCAGCAGTTATTTGGCTAAGGGTTACAATGAGCAGTTCTTC	CASSYLAKGYNEQFF
.	TRBJ1-1	TRBV6-5	14	few	TGTGCCAGCCTACCAGGACGGCCGAACACTGAAGCTTTCTTT	CASLPGRPNTEAFF
.	TRBJ2-7	TRBV7-8	17	.	TGTGCCAGCAGCTTAGTGCAAGCCTTCAGGACCTCCTACGAGCAGTACTTC	CASSLVQAFRTSYEQYF
.	TRBJ1-1	TRBV21-1	14	.	TGTGCCAGCAGCAAGAATGGCGCCAACACTGAAGCTTTCTTT	CASSKNGANTEAFF
TRBD2	TRBJ2-3	TRBV19	15	.	TGTGCCAGTAGTCGGGCTAGCGGGATCACAGATACGCAGTATTTT	CASSRASGITDTQYF
.	TRBJ2-7	TRBV5-1	16	.	TGCGCCAGCAGCTTGTCTAAGGCTAGCCCGTCCTACGAGCAGTACTTC	CASSLSKASPSYEQYF
.	TRBJ2-4	TRBV7-6	14	once	TGTGCCAGCAGCTTATCGGACAGTGGGGGCATTCAGTACTTC	CASSLSDSGGIQYF
.	TRBJ2-5	TRBV7-6	12	.	TGTGCCAGCAGCTTCGAAGCAAAGACCCAGTACTTC	CASSFEAKTQYF
.	TRBJ2-1	TRBV6-1	14	.	TGTGCCACCTTCTACGGGGGTGCCAACAATGAGCAGTTCTTC	CATFYGGANNEQFF
TRBD2	TRBJ2-1	TRBV5-4	15	.	TGTGCCAGCAGCTTCCGGACTAGCGGTTACAATGAGCAGTTCTTC	CASSFRTSGYNEQFF
.	TRBJ2-7	TRBV10-3	14	.	TGTGCCATCAGTGAGTCATTAGGAACCTACGAGCAGTACTTC	CAISESLGTYEQYF
.	TRBJ1-6	TRBV30	16	.	TGTGCCTGGGGAGCTCCACCGGGACGGTATAATTCACCCCTCCACTTT	CAWGAPPGRYNSPLHF
.	TRBJ1-5	TRBV11-2	15	.	TGTGCCAGCAGCCCCGACAGTACCCCGAATCAGCCCCAGCATTTT	CASSPDSTPNQPQHF
TRBD2	TRBJ2-7	TRBV5-4	15	.	TGTGCCAGCAGCACGGGAGGCGGGGCCTCCTACGAGCAGTACTTC	CASSTGGGASYEQYF
.	TRBJ2-1	TRBV6-1	15	.	TGTGCCAGCAGTGAAGCCCTTAGCAGTTACAATGAGCAGTTCTTC	CASSEALSSYNEQFF
.	TRBJ1-5	TRBV15	13	.	TGTGCCACCAGCAGAGATGCGGGTCAGCCCCAGCATTTT	CATSRDAGQPQHF
TRBD1	TRBJ2-7	TRBV18	15	.	TGTGCCAGCTCACCAACAGACAGGGGTCGATACGAGCAGTACTTC	CASSPTDRGRYEQYF
TRBD2	TRBJ2-7	TRBV9	16	.	TGTGCCAGCAGCGTAGTAGGGACTAGCGGGCCCTACGAGCAGTACTTC	CASSVVGTSGPYEQYF
.	TRBJ1-1	TRBV6-6	14	.	TGTGCCAGCAGTTACTCCGGGGTGAACACTGAAGCTTTCTTT	CASSYSGVNTEAFF
.	TRBJ1-1	TRBV5-1	16	.	TGCGCCAGCAGCTTGGGAGCAGGGACAATGAACACTGAAGCTTTCTTT	CASSLGAGTMNTEAFF
.	TRBJ2-1	TRBV14	15	.	TGTGCCAGCAGTCGGGACTTAGCGAATCCCAAGGAGCAGTTCTTC	CASSRDLANPKEQFF
.	TRBJ1-6	TRBV2	14	.	TGTGCCAGCAGTGTTGTGCAGGCCGCAGGACCCCTCCACTTT	CASSVVQAAGPLHF
.	TRBJ2-2	TRBV9	13	.	TGTGCCAGCAGCGCCCTGGCCACCGGGGAGCTGTTTTTT	CASSALATGELFF
TRBD1	TRBJ1-5	TRBV30	13	once	TGTGCCTGGAGCACTAGGGACAGGGGGCCCCAGCATTTT	CAWSTRDRGPQHF
TRBD1	TRBJ1-6	TRBV2	12	.	TGTGCCAGGGGGACAGCGGGTTCACCCCTCCACTTT	CARGTAGSPLHF
.	TRBJ1-4	TRBV4-1	14	.	TGCGCCAGCAGCCGAGACAGGTCTAATGAAAAACTGTTTTTT	CASSRDRSNEKLFF
.	TRBJ1-1	TRBV7-9	13	.	TGTGCCAGCAGCTTACGGGAGAACACTGAAGCTTTCTTT	CASSLRENTEAFF
.	TRBJ1-2	TRBV5-5	15	.	TGTGCCACCACACGCGTCCAGGGCGTTAACTATGGCTACACCTTC	CATTRVQGVNYGYTF
.	TRBJ2-4	TRBV11-2	18	.	TGTGCCAGCAGCACAGGCTTCCTACTGACAATAGCCAAAAACATTCAGTACTTC	CASSTGFLLTIAKNIQYF
.	TRBJ1-5	TRBV12-5	17	.	TGTGCTAGTGGTTTGGACCTCGTAGGGGAGGGCAATCAGCCCCAGCATTTT	CASGLDLVGEGNQPQHF
TRBD2	TRBJ2-1	TRBV12-5	16	.	TGTGCTAGTGGTTTGGGGCTAGCGGGAGTTGTTAATGAGCAGTTCTTC	CASGLGLAGVVNEQFF
TRBD1	TRBJ2-3	TRBV7-2	13	.	TGTGCCAGCCGGGGACAGGGGATCGATACGCAGTATTTT	CASRGQGIDTQYF
.	TRBJ2-1	TRBV29-1	12	.	TGCAGCGGGGGGAGGCCCTACAATGAGCAGTTCTTC	CSGGRPYNEQFF
TRBD2	TRBJ2-1	TRBV15	18	.	TGTGCCACCAGCAGTGGGAGGGGCAGCATGAGACCTTACAATGAGCAGTTCTTC	CATSSGRGSMRPYNEQFF
TRBD2	TRBJ2-3	TRBV7-9	14	.	TGTGCCAGCAGCTTAAGACGGGAGGCAGATACGCAGTATTTT	CASSLRREADTQYF
TRBD1	TRBJ2-7	TRBV19	14	.	TGTGCCAGTTCCGGACAGGACCCTCCCTACGAGCAGTACTTC	CASSGQDPPYEQYF